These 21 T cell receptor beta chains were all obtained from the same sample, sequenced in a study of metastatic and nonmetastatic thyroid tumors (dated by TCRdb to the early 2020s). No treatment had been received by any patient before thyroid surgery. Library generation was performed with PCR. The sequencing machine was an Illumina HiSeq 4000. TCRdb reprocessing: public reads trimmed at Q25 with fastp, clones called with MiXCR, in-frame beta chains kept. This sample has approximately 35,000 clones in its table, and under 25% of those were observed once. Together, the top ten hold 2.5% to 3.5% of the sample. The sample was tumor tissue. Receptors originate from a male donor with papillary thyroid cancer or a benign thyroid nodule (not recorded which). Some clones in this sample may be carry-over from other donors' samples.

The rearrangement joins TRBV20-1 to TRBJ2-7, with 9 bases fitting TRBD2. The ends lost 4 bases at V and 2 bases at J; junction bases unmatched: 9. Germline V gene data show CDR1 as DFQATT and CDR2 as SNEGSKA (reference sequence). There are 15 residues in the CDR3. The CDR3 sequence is CSAKNLAGITYEQYF. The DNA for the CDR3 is TGCAGTGCTAAAAACCTAGCGGGGATAACCTACGAGCAGTACTTC.

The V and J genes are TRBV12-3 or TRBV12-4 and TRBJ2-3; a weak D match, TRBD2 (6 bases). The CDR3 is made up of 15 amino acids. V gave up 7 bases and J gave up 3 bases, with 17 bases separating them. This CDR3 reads CASTLGGDRTDTQYF. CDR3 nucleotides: TGTGCCAGCACCTTAGGAGGGGATAGAACAGATACGCAGTATTTT.

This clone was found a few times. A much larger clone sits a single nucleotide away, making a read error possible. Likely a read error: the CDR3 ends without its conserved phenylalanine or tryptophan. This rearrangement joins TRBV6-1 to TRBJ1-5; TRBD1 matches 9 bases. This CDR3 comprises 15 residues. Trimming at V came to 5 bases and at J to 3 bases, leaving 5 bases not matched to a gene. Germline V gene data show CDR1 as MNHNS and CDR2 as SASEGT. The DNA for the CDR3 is TGTGCCAGCAGTCACGGGGACAGGGCCAATCAGCCCCAGCATCTT. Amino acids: CASSHGDRANQPQHL.

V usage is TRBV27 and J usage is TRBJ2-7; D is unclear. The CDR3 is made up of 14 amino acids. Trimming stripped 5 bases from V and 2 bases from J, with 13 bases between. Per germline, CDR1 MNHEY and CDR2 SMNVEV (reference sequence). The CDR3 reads CASSGQDGAYEQYF. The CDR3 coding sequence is TGTGCCAGCAGTGGTCAGGACGGCGCCTACGAGCAGTACTTC.

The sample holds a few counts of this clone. CDR3 loop: CASSEGNTEAFF. CDR3 coding DNA: TGTGCCAGCAGTGAAGGGAACACTGAAGCTTTCTTT. The chain carries TRBV6-1 and TRBJ1-1; D not resolved. The CDR3 totals 12 residues. Trimming left V 1 base short and J 1 base short, with 1 base between. Germline V gene sequence: CDR1 MNHNS, CDR2 SASEGT.

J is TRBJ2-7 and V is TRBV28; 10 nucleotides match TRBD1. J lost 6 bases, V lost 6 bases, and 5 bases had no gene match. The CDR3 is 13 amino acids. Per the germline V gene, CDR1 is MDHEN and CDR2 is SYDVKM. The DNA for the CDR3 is TGTGCCAGCAGCCCCGGGACAGGGGTCGAGCAGTACTTC. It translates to CASSPGTGVEQYF.

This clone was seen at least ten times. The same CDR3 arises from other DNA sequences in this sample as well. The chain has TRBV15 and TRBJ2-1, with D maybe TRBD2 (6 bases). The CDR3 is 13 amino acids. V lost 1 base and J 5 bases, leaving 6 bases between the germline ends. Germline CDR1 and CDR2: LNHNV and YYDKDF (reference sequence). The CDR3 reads CATSRAGDNEQFF. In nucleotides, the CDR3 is TGTGCCACCAGCAGAGCGGGAGACAATGAGCAGTTCTTC.

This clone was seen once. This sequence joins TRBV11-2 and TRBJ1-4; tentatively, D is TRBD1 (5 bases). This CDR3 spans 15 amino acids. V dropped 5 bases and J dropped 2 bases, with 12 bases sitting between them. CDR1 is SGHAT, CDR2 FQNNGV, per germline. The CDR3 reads CASSLTSGTNEKLFF. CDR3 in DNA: TGTGCCAGCAGCCTAACGTCAGGGACTAATGAAAAACTGTTTTTT.

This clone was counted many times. Here the CDR3 reads CASSPDRDQPQHF. The CDR3 bases are TGTGCCAGCAGCCCAGACAGAGATCAGCCCCAGCATTTT. The genes are TRBV2 and TRBJ1-5; tentative D call: TRBD1 (5 bases). The germline V gene has CDR1 SNHLY and CDR2 FYNNEI. The CDR3 runs 13 residues. Trimming stripped 6 bases from V and 5 bases from J, with 11 bases between.

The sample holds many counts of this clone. The CDR3 here is CATSRETGTTSPLHF. The CDR3 DNA reads TGTGCCACCAGCAGGGAGACAGGGACCACTTCACCCCTCCACTTT. The chain uses TRBV15 and TRBJ1-6, with 7 bases that match TRBD1. V gave up 3 bases and J gave up 9 bases; unmatched junction bases: 8. This CDR3 comprises 15 residues. Germline V CDR1 and CDR2: LNHNV, YYDKDF (reference sequence).

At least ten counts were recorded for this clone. CDR3 coding DNA: TGTGCCACCAGCACGGGACAGGGATGGGAGGGCGAGCAGTACTTC. Protein sequence: CATSTGQGWEGEQYF. The chain combines TRBV15 with TRBJ2-7; 9 positions agree with TRBD1. Unmatched junction bases numbered 10, after V lost 4 bases and J lost 6 bases. Germline V gene data show CDR1 as LNHNV and CDR2 as YYDKDF (reference sequence). CDR3 length: 15 amino acids.

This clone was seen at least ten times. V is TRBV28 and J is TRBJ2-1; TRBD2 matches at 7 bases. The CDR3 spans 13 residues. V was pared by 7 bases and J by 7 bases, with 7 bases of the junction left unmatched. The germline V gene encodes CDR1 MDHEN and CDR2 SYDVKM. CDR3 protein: CASTPREANEQFF. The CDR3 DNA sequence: TGTGCCAGCACCCCCCGGGAGGCGAATGAGCAGTTCTTC.

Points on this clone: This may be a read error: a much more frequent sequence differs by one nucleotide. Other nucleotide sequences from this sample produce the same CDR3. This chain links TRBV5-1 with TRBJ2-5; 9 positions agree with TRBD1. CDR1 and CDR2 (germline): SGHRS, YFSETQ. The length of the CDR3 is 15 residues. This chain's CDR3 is CASSLGDRVVETQYF. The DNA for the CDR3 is TGCGCCAGCAGCCTGGGGGACAGGGTGGTTGAGACCCAGTACTTT.

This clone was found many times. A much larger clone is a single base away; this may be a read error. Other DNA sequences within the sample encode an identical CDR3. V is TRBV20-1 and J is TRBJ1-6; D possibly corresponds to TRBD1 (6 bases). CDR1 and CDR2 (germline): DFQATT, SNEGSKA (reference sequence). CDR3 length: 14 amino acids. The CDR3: CSAGDRRYNSPLHF. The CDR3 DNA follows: TGCAGTGCTGGAGACAGGCGCTATAATTCACCCCTCCATTTT.

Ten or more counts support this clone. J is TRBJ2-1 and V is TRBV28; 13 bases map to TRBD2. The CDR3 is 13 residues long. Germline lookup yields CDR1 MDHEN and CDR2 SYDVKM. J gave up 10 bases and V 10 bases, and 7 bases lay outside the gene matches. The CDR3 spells CATKKGLAGEQFF. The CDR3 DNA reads TGTGCCACCAAAAAGGGACTAGCGGGAGAGCAGTTCTTC.

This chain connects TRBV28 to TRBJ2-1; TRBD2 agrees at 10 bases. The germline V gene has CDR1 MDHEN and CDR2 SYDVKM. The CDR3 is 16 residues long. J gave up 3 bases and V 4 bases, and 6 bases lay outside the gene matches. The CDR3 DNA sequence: TGTGCCAGCAGTTATAGCGGGAGGAAGGACTACAATGAGCAGTTCTTC. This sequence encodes CASSYSGRKDYNEQFF.

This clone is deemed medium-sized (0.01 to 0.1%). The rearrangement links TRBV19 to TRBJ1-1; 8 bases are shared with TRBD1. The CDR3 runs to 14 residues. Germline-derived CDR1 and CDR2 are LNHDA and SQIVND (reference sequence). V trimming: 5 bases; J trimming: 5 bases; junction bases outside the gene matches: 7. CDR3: CASSYGRGLTEAFF. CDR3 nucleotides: TGTGCCAGTAGTTATGGCAGGGGGCTAACTGAAGCTTTCTTT. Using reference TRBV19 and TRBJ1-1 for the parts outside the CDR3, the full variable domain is DGGITQSPKYLFRKEGQNVTLSCEQNLNHDAMYWYRQDPGQGLRLIYYSQIVNDFQKGDIAEGYSVSREKKESFPLTVTSAQKNPTAFYLCASSYGRGLTEAFFGQGTRLTVV.

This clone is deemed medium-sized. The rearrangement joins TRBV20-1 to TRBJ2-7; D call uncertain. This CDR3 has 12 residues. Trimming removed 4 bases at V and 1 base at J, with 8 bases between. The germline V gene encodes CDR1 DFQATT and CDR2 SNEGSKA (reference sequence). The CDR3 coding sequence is TGCAGTGCTACGGCCCAGTCCTACGAGCAGTACTTC. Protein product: CSATAQSYEQYF.

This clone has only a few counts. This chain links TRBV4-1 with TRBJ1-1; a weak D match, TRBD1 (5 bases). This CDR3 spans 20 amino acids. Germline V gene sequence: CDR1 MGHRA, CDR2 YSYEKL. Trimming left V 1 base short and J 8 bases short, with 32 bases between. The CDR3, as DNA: TGCGCCAGCAGCCAAGCGTCGGAGGGGTTTAAGTTTAGTGGATTTGACGAAGCTTTCTTT. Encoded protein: CASSQASEGFKFSGFDEAFF.

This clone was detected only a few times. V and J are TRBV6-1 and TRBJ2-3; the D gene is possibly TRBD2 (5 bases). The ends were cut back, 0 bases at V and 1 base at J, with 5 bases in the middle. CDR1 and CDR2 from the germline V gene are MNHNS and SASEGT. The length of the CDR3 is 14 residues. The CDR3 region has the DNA TGTGCCAGCAGTGAAGCGGGAGGCACAGATACGCAGTATTTT. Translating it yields CASSEAGGTDTQYF.

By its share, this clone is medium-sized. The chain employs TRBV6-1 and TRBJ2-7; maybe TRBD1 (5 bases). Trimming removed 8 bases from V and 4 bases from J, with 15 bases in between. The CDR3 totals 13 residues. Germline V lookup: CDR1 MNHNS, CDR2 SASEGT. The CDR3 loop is CASARTKGYEQYF. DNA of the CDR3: TGTGCCAGCGCTCGGACAAAAGGTTACGAGCAGTACTTC.